This TCR beta chain was captured by sequencing in a study of cytomegalovirus exposure and HLA in healthy donors. The study, taken as a whole, reports: Researchers catalogued about 160 TCR beta chains as cytomegalovirus-associated.

A note on this clone: The antigen is unknown.

Measured with immunoSEQ multiplex PCR; TCRdb has only the in-frame clones, and not every one. Found here are over 150,000 clones, more than 70% of them singletons; the top ten hold about 2.2%. The V segment lost 0 bases and the J segment 0 bases; nucleotides outside the gene matches: 2. Germline V lookup: CDR1 SGHRS, CDR2 YFSETQ. This CDR3 is built from 16 residues. The chain carries TRBV5-1 and TRBJ2-7; 11 positions agree with TRBD2. This clonotype was obtained from a human donor in good health. Sequencing was done on a sample of PBMCs. As DNA, the CDR3 is TGCGCCAGCAGCTTGGGAGGGACTAGCGGCTCCTACGAGCAGTACTTC. Translated: CASSLGGTSGSYEQYF.